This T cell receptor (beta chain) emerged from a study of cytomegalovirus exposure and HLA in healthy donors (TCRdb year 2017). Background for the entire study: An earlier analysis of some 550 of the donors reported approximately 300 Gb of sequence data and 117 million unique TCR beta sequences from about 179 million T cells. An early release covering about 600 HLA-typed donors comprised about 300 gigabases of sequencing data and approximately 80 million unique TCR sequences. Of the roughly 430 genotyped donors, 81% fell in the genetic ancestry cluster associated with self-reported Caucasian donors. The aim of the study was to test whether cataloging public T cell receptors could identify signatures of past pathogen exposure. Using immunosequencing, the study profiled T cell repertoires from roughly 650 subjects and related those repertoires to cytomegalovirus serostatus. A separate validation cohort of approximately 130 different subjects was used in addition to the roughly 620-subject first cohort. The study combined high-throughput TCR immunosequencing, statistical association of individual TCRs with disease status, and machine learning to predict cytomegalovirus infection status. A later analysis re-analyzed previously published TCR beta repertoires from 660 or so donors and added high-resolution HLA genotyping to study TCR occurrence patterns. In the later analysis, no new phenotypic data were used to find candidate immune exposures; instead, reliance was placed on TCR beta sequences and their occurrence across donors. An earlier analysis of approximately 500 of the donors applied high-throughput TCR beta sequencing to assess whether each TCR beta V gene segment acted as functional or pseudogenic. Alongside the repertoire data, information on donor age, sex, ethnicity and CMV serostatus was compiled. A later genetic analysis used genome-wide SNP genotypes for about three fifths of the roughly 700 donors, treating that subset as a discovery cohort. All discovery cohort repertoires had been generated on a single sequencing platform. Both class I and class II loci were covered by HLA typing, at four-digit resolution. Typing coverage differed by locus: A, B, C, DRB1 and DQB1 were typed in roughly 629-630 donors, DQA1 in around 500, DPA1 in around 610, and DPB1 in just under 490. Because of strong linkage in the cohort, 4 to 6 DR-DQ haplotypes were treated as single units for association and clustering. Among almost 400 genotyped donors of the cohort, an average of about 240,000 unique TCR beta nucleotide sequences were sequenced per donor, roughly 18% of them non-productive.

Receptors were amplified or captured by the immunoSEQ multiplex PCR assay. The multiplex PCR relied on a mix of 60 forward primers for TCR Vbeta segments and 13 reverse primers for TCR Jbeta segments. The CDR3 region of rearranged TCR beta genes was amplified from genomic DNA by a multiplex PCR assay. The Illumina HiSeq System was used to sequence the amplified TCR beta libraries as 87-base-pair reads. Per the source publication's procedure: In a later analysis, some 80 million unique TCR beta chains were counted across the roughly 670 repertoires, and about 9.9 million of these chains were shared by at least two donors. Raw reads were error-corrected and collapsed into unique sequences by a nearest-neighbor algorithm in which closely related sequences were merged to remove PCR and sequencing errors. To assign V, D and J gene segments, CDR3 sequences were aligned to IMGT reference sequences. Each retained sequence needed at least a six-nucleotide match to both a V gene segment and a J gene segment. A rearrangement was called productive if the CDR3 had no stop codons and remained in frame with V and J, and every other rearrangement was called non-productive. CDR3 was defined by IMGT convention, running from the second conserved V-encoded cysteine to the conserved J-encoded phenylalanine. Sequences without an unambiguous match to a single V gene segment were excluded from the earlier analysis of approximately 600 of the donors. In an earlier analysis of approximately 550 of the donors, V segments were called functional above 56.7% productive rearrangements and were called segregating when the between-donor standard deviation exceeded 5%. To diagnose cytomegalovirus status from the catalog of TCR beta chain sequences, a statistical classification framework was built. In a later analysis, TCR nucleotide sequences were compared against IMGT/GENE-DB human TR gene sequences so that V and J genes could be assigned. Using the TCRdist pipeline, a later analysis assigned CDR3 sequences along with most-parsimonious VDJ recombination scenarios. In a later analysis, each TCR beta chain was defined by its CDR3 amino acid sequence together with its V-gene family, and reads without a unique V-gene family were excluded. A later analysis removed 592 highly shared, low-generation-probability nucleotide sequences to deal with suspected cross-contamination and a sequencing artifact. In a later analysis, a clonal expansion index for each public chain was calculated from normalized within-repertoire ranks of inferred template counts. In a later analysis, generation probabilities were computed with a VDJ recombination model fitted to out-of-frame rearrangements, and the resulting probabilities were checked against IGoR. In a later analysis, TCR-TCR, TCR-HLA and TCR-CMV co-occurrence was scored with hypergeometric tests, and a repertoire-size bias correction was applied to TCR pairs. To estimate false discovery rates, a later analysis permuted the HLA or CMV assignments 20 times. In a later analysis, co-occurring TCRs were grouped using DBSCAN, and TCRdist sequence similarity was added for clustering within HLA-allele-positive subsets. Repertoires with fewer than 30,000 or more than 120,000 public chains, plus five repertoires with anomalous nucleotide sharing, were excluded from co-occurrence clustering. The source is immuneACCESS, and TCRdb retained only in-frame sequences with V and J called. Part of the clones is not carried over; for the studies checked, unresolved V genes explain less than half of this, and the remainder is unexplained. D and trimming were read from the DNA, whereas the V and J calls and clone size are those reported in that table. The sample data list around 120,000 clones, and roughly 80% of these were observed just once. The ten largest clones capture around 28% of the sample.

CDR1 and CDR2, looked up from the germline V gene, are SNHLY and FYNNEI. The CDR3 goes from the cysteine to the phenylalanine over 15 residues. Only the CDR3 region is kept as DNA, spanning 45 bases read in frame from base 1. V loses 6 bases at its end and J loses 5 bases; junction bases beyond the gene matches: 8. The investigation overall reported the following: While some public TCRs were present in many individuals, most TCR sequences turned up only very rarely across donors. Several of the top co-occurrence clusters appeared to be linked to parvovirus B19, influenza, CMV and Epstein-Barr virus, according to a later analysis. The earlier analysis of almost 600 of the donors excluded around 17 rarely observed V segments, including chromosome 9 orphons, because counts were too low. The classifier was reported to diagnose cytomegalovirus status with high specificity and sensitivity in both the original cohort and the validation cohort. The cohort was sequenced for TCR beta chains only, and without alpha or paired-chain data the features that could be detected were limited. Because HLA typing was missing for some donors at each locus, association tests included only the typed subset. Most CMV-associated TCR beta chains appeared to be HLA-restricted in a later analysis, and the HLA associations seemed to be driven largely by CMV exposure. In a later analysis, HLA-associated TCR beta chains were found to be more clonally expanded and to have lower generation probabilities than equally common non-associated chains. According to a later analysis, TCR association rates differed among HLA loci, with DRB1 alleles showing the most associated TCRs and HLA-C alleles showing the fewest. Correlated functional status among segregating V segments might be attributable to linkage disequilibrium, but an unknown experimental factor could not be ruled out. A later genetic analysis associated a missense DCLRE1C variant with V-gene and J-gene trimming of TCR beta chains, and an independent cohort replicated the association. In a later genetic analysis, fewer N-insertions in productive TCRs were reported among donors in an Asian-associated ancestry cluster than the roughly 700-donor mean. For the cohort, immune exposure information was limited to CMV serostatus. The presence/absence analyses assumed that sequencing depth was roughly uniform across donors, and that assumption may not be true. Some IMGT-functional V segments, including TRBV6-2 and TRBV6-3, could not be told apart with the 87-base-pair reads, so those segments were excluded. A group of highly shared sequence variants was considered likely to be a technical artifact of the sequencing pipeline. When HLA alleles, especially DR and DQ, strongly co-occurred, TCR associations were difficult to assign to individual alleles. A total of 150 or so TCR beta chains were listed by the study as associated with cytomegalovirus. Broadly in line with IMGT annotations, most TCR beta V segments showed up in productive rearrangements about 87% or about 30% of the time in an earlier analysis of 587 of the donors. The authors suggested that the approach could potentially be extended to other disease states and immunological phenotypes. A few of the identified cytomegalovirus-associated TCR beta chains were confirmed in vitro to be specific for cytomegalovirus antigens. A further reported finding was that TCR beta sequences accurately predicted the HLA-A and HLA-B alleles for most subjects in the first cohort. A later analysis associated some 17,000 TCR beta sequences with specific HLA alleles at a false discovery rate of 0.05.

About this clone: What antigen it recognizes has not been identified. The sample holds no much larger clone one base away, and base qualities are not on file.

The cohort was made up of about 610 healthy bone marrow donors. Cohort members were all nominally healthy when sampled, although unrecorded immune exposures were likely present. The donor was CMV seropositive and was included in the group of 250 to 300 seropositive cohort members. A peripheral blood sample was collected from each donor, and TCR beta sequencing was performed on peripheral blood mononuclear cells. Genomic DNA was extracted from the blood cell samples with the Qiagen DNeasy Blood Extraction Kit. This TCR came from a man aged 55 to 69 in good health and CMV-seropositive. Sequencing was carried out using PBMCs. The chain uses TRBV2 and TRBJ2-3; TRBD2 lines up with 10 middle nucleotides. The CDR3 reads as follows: CASRETSGAVDTQYF. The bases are TGTGCCAGCAGGGAAACTAGCGGGGCGGTAGATACGCAGTATTTT.